This T cell receptor (beta chain) was identified in a study of early T cells in non-severe SARS-CoV-2 infection. The germline gives CDR1 SEHNR, CDR2 FQNEAQ (reference sequence). This CDR3 is 12 amino acids long. Between the trimmed V and J ends, which lost 3 bases and 7 bases, there was a span of 9 bases. This clonotype was seen repeatedly, ten times or more. Each CDR3 protein gets one entry after TCRdb re-called the 5' RACE reads with MiXCR. The sample includes about 92,000 distinct CDR3 sequences, approximately 15% seen only once; the top ten take roughly 6.4%. This chain links TRBV7-9 with TRBJ1-1, with D unresolved. The sequence was obtained from an adult who was a healthcare worker with PCR-confirmed SARS-CoV-2 infection or an uninfected control (not recorded which). Sequenced: whole blood. The CDR3 loop is CASSFARNEAFF. The CDR3 region has the DNA TGTGCCAGCAGCTTCGCGAGGAATGAAGCTTTCTTT.